The 16 T cell receptor beta chains below come from one sample, sequenced in a study of T cells in women clearing cervical HPV infection. Clones were sequenced by immunoSEQ multiplex PCR, and TCRdb holds only the in-frame ones, with some missing. The sample totals 23,000 or so clones; its top ten clones hold under 3.5%. Sequenced material: blood buffy coat. These receptors all stem from a woman aged 18-70 years with a cervical HPV16 infection that either progressed to CIN3+ or cleared (not recorded which).

Here the CDR3 reads CASRPTSLNTGELFF. CDR3 DNA, as far as it was read: TGTGCCAGCAGACCCACTAGCTTGAACACCGGGGAG. The V gene is TRBV7-7, the J gene TRBJ2-2; TRBD2 is a possible D gene (6 bases). The observed sequence ends 3 residues before the CDR3 terminus, with the missing tail filled in from the germline J gene. Germline V gives CDR1 SSHAT, CDR2 FNYEAQ (reference sequence). This CDR3 is built from 15 residues. Trimming pared 6 bases from V and 1 base from J, leaving 12 bases between.

Partial CDR3 DNA: TGTGCCAGCAGAGCCAGCGCGGGAGGACCGAAGACC. It translates to CASRASAGGPKT. The full-length CDR3 reads as CASRASAGGPKTQYF. The rearrangement joins TRBV7-8 to TRBJ2-5; 8 bases agree with TRBD2. The read is 3 residues too short to cover the CDR3 end, so that end is filled in from the germline J gene. The J segment lost 6 bases and the V segment lost 6 bases, leaving 12 bases of the junction unmatched. Germline assignment: CDR1 SGHVS and CDR2 FQNEAQ. This CDR3 spans 15 amino acids. The full variable domain, with the rest looked up from reference TRBV7-8 and TRBJ2-5, is GAGVSQSPRYKVAKRGQDVALRCDPISGHVSLFWYQQALGQGPEFLTYFQNEAQLDKSGLPSDRFFAERPEGSVSTLKIQRTQQEDSAVYLCASRASAGGPKTQYFGPGTRLLVL.

Details on this clone: Read coverage stops 3 residues before the CDR3 terminus; the germline J gene supplies the remainder. The chain links TRBV7-3 to TRBJ1-3, with D possibly being TRBD1 (6 bases). Trimming removed 4 bases at V and 4 bases at J, with 8 bases between. The germline V gene encodes CDR1 SGHTA and CDR2 FQGTGA. This CDR3 spans 13 amino acids. The sequenced CDR3 bases are TGTGCCAGCAGCTCGGGACAAGGAAACACC. This encodes CASSSGQGNT. The whole CDR3 protein is CASSSGQGNTIYF.

Turning to this clone: The read ends 3 residues shy of where the CDR3 ends; the end is completed using the germline J gene. The chain links TRBV29-1 to TRBJ2-7; 8 nucleotides match TRBD1. This CDR3 has 13 amino acids. The germline V gene encodes CDR1 SQVTM and CDR2 ANQGSEA. With 4 bases clipped from V and 4 bases from J, the junction kept 6 bases outside the gene matches. The CDR3 bases that were read are TGCAGCGTTGTGGAGACAGGGGTTTACGAG. This encodes CSVVETGVYE. The entire CDR3 is CSVVETGVYEQYF.

About this clone itself: The read halts 3 residues ahead of the CDR3 end, with the missing end drawn from the germline J gene. V and J are TRBV7-3 and TRBJ2-7; 9 bases are a match to TRBD2. After removal of 2 bases from V and 6 bases from J, the junction contained 5 bases not matched to a gene. The CDR3 extends over 14 amino acids. In germline, CDR1 is SGHTA, CDR2 FQGTGA. CDR3 loop: CASSLLAGVGEQYF. The sequenced CDR3 bases are TGTGCCAGCAGCTTATTAGCGGGAGTAGGCGAG.

With respect to this clone: The CDR3 end lies 3 residues beyond the end of the read and is filled in from the germline J gene. This chain connects TRBV10-1 to TRBJ2-1; D gene uncertain. CDR1 is WNHNN, CDR2 SYGVQD, per germline (reference sequence). CDR3 length: 13 amino acids. Deletions cut 2 bases from V and 3 bases from J, with 5 bases between. The CDR3 region is CASSETRYNEQFF. The DNA read from the CDR3 is TGCGCCAGCAGTGAGACTCGCTACAATGAG.

In the case of this clone: Sequencing ends 3 residues short of the CDR3 end; the germline J gene provides the rest. The J gene is TRBJ2-3, the V gene TRBV20-1; D not resolved. The CDR3 runs to 13 residues. Trimming took 3 bases from V and 1 from J, leaving 8 bases between them. Germline loops: CDR1 DFQATT, CDR2 SNEGSKA (reference sequence). The sequenced CDR3 bases are TGCAGTGCTAGTCCAGGTGGCACAGATACG. It specifies CSASPGGTDT. The complete CDR3 reads CSASPGGTDTQYF.

On this clone: The read halts 3 residues ahead of the CDR3 end, with the missing end drawn from the germline J gene. The rearrangement links TRBV13 to TRBJ2-3; D unresolved. The V end was cut by 2 bases, the J end by 2 bases, with 17 bases between. The CDR3 extends over 17 amino acids. CDR1 is PRHDT, CDR2 FYEKMQ, per germline (reference sequence). The CDR3 DNA, read in part, is TGTGCCAGCAGCTTATTAGTTGGTGTAACTAACACAGATACG. This translates into CASSLLVGVTNTDT. The entire CDR3 is CASSLLVGVTNTDTQYF.

To note about this clone: The CDR3 end falls 3 residues outside the read, so it is completed with the germline J gene. The chain recombines TRBV18 with TRBJ1-2; D is unclear. The CDR3 length is 16 residues. Germline CDR1 and CDR2: KGHSH and LQKENI. The part of the CDR3 DNA that was read is TGTGCCAGCTCACCATTTACTAGCGGGAGTTCAGATACC. This encodes CASSPFTSGSSDT. The full CDR3 is CASSPFTSGSSDTYTF. Full variable domain (missing parts from reference TRBV18 and TRBJ1-2): NAGVMQNPRHLVRRRGQEARLRCSPMKGHSHVYWYRQLPEEGLKFMVYLQKENIIDESGMPKERFSAEFPKEGPSILRIQQVVRGDSAAYFCASSPFTSGSSDTYTFGSGTRLTVV.

As to this clone: The read finishes 3 residues shy of the CDR3 end, and the germline J gene is used to complete it. The V and J genes are TRBV18 and TRBJ1-2, with a tentative D call TRBD1 (5 bases). This CDR3 has 15 amino acids. Trimming removed 0 bases from V and 2 bases from J, with 10 bases in between. In germline, CDR1 is KGHSH, CDR2 LQKENI. CDR3: CASSPPSGYNYGYTF. CDR3 bases read: TGTGCCAGCTCACCACCGTCAGGGTACAACTATGGC.

In the case of this clone: The observed sequence ends 3 residues before the CDR3 terminus, with the missing tail filled in from the germline J gene. The chain combines TRBV5-1 with TRBJ1-2; D possibly corresponds to TRBD1 (5 bases). Germline V gives CDR1 SGHRS, CDR2 YFSETQ. V was pared by 4 bases and J by 4 bases, with 20 bases between. The CDR3 has 16 residues. This chain's CDR3 is CASSLGGGVDGYGYTF. The covered CDR3 bases are TGCGCCAGCAGCCTGGGGGGAGGGGTTGATGGCTATGGC. Looking up the rest from reference TRBV5-1 and TRBJ1-2 gives the full variable domain: KAGVTQTPRYLIKTRGQQVTLSCSPISGHRSVSWYQQTPGQGLQFLFEYFSETQRNKGNFPGRFSGRQFSNSRSEMNVSTLELGDSALYLCASSLGGGVDGYGYTFGSGTRLTVV.

Details on this clone: Read sequence stops 3 residues before the CDR3 end, and the germline J gene provides the missing end. The J gene is TRBJ1-6, the V gene TRBV2; a weak D match, TRBD1 (5 bases). Germline CDR1 is SNHLY and CDR2 is FYNNEI. V lost 6 bases, J lost 7 bases, and 16 bases lay in between. This CDR3 comprises 15 residues. The DNA read from the CDR3 is TGTGCCAGCAGAAGTGGTGCGGGGGGAAATTCACCC. Amino acids: CASRSGAGGNSP. The CDR3 in full is CASRSGAGGNSPLHF.

About this clone: The CDR3 end falls 3 residues outside the read, so it is completed with the germline J gene. This chain uses TRBV5-4 with TRBJ1-2, with a possible D match to TRBD1 (6 bases). V gave up 4 bases and J gave up 7 bases, with 14 bases separating them. From germline, CDR1 is SGHNT and CDR2 YYREEE (reference sequence). CDR3 length: 13 residues. CDR3 DNA, as far as it was read: TGTGCCAGCAGCCGGGACAATAATTCTGGC. Translated: CASSRDNNSG. The whole CDR3 sequence is CASSRDNNSGYTF.

Regarding this clone: The sequence runs out 3 residues before the end of the CDR3; the remainder is reconstructed from the germline J gene. The rearrangement joins TRBV2 to TRBJ2-3, with D possibly being TRBD1 or TRBD2 (5 bases each). Germline V lookup: CDR1 SNHLY, CDR2 FYNNEI. This CDR3 comprises 12 residues. CDR3 DNA (partial): TGTGCCAGCCACGCTCTAGGGGAGACG. It specifies CASHALGET. The full CDR3 reads CASHALGETQYF.

As for this clone: The read falls 3 residues short of the CDR3 end, and the missing part is taken from the germline J gene. The sample contains more than one DNA sequence encoding this CDR3. The chain recombines TRBV29-1 with TRBJ2-1, with D possibly matching TRBD1 (6 bases). CDR1 and CDR2 (germline): SQVTM, ANQGSEA. V lost 1 base and J 6 bases, leaving 10 bases between the germline ends. CDR3 length: 13 amino acids. The CDR3 here is CSVEGGPGNEQFF. The DNA read from the CDR3 is TGCAGCGTTGAAGGGGGGCCCGGCAATGAG.

Comments on this clone: The CDR3 extends 3 residues past the end of the read, so its final part is completed from the germline J gene. The chain joins TRBV20-1 to TRBJ1-1; 10 nucleotides line up with TRBD1. With 8 bases clipped from V and 4 bases from J, the junction kept 7 bases outside the gene matches. Germline-derived CDR1 and CDR2 are DFQATT and SNEGSKA (reference sequence). The CDR3 totals 13 residues. The sequenced part of the CDR3 DNA is TGCAGTAAGACAGGGGGCCGAGGCACTGAA. It is translated as CSKTGGRGTE. From start to end, the CDR3 is CSKTGGRGTEAFF.